A selection of T cell receptor beta chains follows, all from one sample in a study of T cell responses to AZD1222 COVID-19 vaccine. Measured with immunoSEQ multiplex PCR; TCRdb has only the in-frame clones, and not every one. The sample lists roughly 70,000 clones, less than 85% occurring once. This material consisted of peripheral blood, taken on day 0 of MenACWY control vaccination. The receptors stem from an adult in good health. CDR3s include the opening cysteine and the closing phenylalanine or tryptophan. Each record gives: D gene, J gene, clone size, V gene, CDR3 DNA, CDR3 protein. The D gene is left open where the match is weak. Clone size is shown for a subset of rows, as once, few, many or a class of expanded clone.

- | TRBJ1-1 | few | TRBV6-5 | TGTGCCAGCAGGTCGGACCTTAGTGTTCCTGAAGCTTTCTTT | CASRSDLSVPEAFF
TRBD1 | TRBJ1-5 | - | TRBV28 | TGTGCCAGCAGTGGGTCGCCCGGACAGGGGTTTGCTCAGCCCCAGCATTTT | CASSGSPGQGFAQPQHF
- | TRBJ1-1 | few | TRBV19 | TGTGCCAGTAGTTTGACCCTAGGTTACACTGAAGCTTTCTTT | CASSLTLGYTEAFF
- | TRBJ2-5 | - | TRBV5-5 | TGTGCCAGCAGCTTTGGTAGACAAGAGACCCAGTACTTC | CASSFGRQETQYF
TRBD2 | TRBJ2-7 | many | TRBV2 | TGTGCCAGCAGTGAGCGGGGGAGCTCCTACGAGCAGTACTTC | CASSERGSSYEQYF
- | TRBJ1-4 | - | TRBV21-1 | TGTGCCAGCAGCAAACCACCGAAGACAGCCTCAGGGGAGGGTGAAAAACTGTTTTTT | CASSKPPKTASGEGEKLFF
- | TRBJ1-6 | few | TRBV18 | TGTGCCAGCTCGATTTCACAGGGTAGGGGTCATTCACCCCTCCACTTT | CASSISQGRGHSPLHF
- | TRBJ1-5 | - | TRBV28 | TGTGCCAGCAAGGAGGGCCTGAATCAGCCCCAGCATTTT | CASKEGLNQPQHF
- | TRBJ2-2 | once | TRBV7-2 | TGTGCCAGCAGCTTAGGGTCCAGATCCACCGGGGAGCTGTTTTTT | CASSLGSRSTGELFF
TRBD2 | TRBJ2-4 | - | TRBV18 | TGTGCCAGCTCACCACCTTCAGCGGGGGCAAACATTCAGTACTTC | CASSPPSAGANIQYF
TRBD2 | TRBJ2-2 | - | TRBV9 | TGTGCCAGCAGCCTTCTCGCGGGAGCGGCCGGGGAGCTGTTTTTT | CASSLLAGAAGELFF
- | TRBJ1-1 | - | TRBV29-1 | TGCAGCGTTGAAGATCGGGGTCTGGTCGGAACTGAAGCTTTCTTT | CSVEDRGLVGTEAFF
TRBD2 | TRBJ2-2 | - | TRBV15 | TGTGCCACCAGCCCCAGAGCGGGAGTAGGCACCGGGGAGCTGTTTTTT | CATSPRAGVGTGELFF
- | TRBJ2-1 | - | TRBV7-3 | TGTGCCAGCAGCCCCGGACTTTTGGGTGAGCAGTTCTTC | CASSPGLLGEQFF
- | TRBJ2-3 | - | TRBV9 | TGTGCCAGCAGCCCACGGACTAGCACAGATACGCAGTATTTT | CASSPRTSTDTQYF
- | TRBJ2-3 | - | TRBV3-1/TRBV3-2 | TGTGCCAGCAGCGTCTTGGGGGGCCGCACAGATACGCAGTATTTT | CASSVLGGRTDTQYF
- | TRBJ2-3 | - | TRBV7-9 | TGTGCCAGCAGCGCTCGGGACCCACCCCCTAGCACAGATACGCAGTATTTT | CASSARDPPPSTDTQYF
- | TRBJ1-4 | - | TRBV7-8 | TGTGCCAGCAGCAGGGACACGAATGAAAAACTGTTTTTT | CASSRDTNEKLFF
- | TRBJ1-1 | few | TRBV5-1 | TGCGCCAGCAGAAGCGACACCCTGAACACTGAAGCTTTCTTT | CASRSDTLNTEAFF
- | TRBJ2-5 | - | TRBV11-2 | TGTGCCAGCAGCTTAGAGGGACCAGGATACGAGACCCAGTACTTC | CASSLEGPGYETQYF
TRBD1 | TRBJ2-2 | - | TRBV28 | TGTGCCAGCAGTCCGGGGACAGGACGGCCGAACACCGGGGAGCTGTTTTTT | CASSPGTGRPNTGELFF
- | TRBJ2-3 | - | TRBV7-8 | TGTGCCAGCAGCTTAGGGGGCTACCCGAGACACACAGATACGCAGTATTTT | CASSLGGYPRHTDTQYF
- | TRBJ1-3 | few | TRBV7-9 | TGTGCCAGCAGCCAGGGGACGACAGGCAGAGCTAGCTCTGGAAACACCATATATTTT | CASSQGTTGRASSGNTIYF
- | TRBJ1-2 | once | TRBV5-6 | TGTGCCAGCAGTTACGAGACGGCCGCAAGGGGTGGCTACACCTTC | CASSYETAARGGYTF
- | TRBJ1-6 | - | TRBV5-5 | TGTGCCAGCAGCCTTGGTTTGGATCTATCCTCACCCCTCCACTTT | CASSLGLDLSSPLHF
- | TRBJ2-5 | - | TRBV11-2 | TGTGCCAGCAGCTTAGAGGGCAGGGGTGGATGGGAGACCCAGTACTTC | CASSLEGRGGWETQYF
TRBD2 | TRBJ2-7 | - | TRBV6-5 | TGTGCCAGCAGTTGGACTAGCGGGAACTCCTACGAGCAGTACTTC | CASSWTSGNSYEQYF
- | TRBJ2-2 | once | TRBV28 | TGTGCCAGCAGTTTAAACCGGAAAACCGGGGAGCTGTTTTTT | CASSLNRKTGELFF
TRBD2 | TRBJ2-1 | - | TRBV4-3 | TGCGCCAGCAGCCCTACGGGGGGGACCTTCAATGAGCAGTTCTTC | CASSPTGGTFNEQFF
TRBD1 | TRBJ2-3 | few | TRBV2 | TGTGCCAGCAGAGATACGACAGGGAGCACAGATACGCAGTATTTT | CASRDTTGSTDTQYF
- | TRBJ2-6 | - | TRBV7-9 | TGTGCCAGCAGCTCCGCGACGCGAGGGTACTCTGGGGCCAACGTCCTGACTTTC | CASSSATRGYSGANVLTF
- | TRBJ2-2 | - | TRBV29-1 | TGCAGCGTCAGGACAGACCTGAACACCGGGGAGCTGTTTTTT | CSVRTDLNTGELFF
- | TRBJ2-7 | - | TRBV6-5 | TGTGCCAGCAGTTATAAATTCCAGGGTAGGAACGAGCAGTACTTC | CASSYKFQGRNEQYF
- | TRBJ1-1 | - | TRBV2 | TGTGCCAGCAGTCCCGGACAGAAGCCCGCTTTCTTT | CASSPGQKPAFF
TRBD1 | TRBJ1-6 | - | TRBV5-1 | TGCGCCAGCAGCCTAGGACAGGGAGATAATTCACCCCTCCACTTT | CASSLGQGDNSPLHF
TRBD1 | TRBJ1-2 | - | TRBV5-1 | TGCGCCAGCAGCTTGGGACAGGGGTGGGTCGACTATGGCTACACCTTC | CASSLGQGWVDYGYTF
TRBD1 | TRBJ2-7 | - | TRBV7-9 | TGTGCCAGCAGCCGCTCCGGGACAGCCTACGAGCAGTACTTC | CASSRSGTAYEQYF
- | TRBJ1-3 | - | TRBV3-1/TRBV3-2 | TGTGCCAGCAGCCAAGCCAAAGGTGGAGGAAACACCATATATTTT | CASSQAKGGGNTIYF
- | TRBJ1-2 | - | TRBV5-6 | TGTGCCAGCAGCTTGGCAGGGGCTAGATCTGGCTACACCTTC | CASSLAGARSGYTF
- | TRBJ2-7 | - | TRBV5-5 | TGTGCCAGCAGCTTCGCGGGACGTACTTACGAGCAGTACTTC | CASSFAGRTYEQYF
- | TRBJ1-2 | - | TRBV7-6 | TGTGCCAGCAGCTTAAAAGAGGGCACTGGCTACACCTTC | CASSLKEGTGYTF
- | TRBJ1-2 | - | TRBV27 | TGTGCCAGCGCCGGGGGGGGCTACACCTTC | CASAGGGYTF
- | TRBJ1-2 | - | TRBV9 | TGTGCCAGCAGCGCCCTCGACAGTCACCCTATCGGCTACACCTTC | CASSALDSHPIGYTF
TRBD1 | TRBJ1-2 | - | TRBV6-5 | TGTGCCAGCAGACGGAGGACAGGGAATGGCTACACCTTC | CASRRRTGNGYTF
TRBD1 | TRBJ1-2 | - | TRBV2 | TGTGCCAGCAGGGGACAGACTAACTATGGCTACACCTTC | CASRGQTNYGYTF
TRBD1 | TRBJ1-5 | - | TRBV27 | TGTGCCAGCAGTCACCCTCGACAGGGTGATCAGCCCCAGCATTTT | CASSHPRQGDQPQHF
- | TRBJ2-2 | - | TRBV9 | TGTGCCAGCAGCCCTGGTGGGCTCGGGGAGCTGTTTTTT | CASSPGGLGELFF
TRBD1 | TRBJ1-6 | - | TRBV5-6 | TGTGCCAGCAGCTTTCAGGGACAGGGTGCGGGGGCCCTCCACTTT | CASSFQGQGAGALHF